The T cell receptor (beta chain) under discussion was sequenced for a study of shared T cell receptors in the human thymus. Clones were read by immunoSEQ multiplex PCR, and TCRdb kept only the in-frame ones, dropping some. The table has roughly 660,000 clones, roughly 88% seen once. With 6 bases clipped from V and 6 bases from J, the junction kept 5 bases outside the gene matches. This CDR3 contains 14 residues. Germline CDR1 MNHEY, CDR2 SVGAGI. The sample was also linked to a second study, of human thymus T cells. That study reports: Thymic material originated from resections removed in the course of corrective heart surgery.

This chain connects TRBV6-5 to TRBJ1-5, with TRBD1 matching over 10 bases. This clonotype was sampled from a boy under three years old with a congenital heart defect. What was sequenced was thymocytes. CDR3 loop: CASSQTGGSQPQHF. The CDR3 DNA reads TGTGCCAGCAGCCAGACAGGGGGCAGTCAGCCCCAGCATTTT.